The present T cell receptor (beta chain) was sequenced within a study of beta chain features in type 1 diabetes. Overall study: All samples yielded 100 million to 140 million examined sorted cells.

Regarding the study as a whole: More deletions and fewer insertions at VDJ junctions were seen in type 1 diabetes patients. The influence of HLA type on TCRB rearrangement stayed undetermined.

This clone was recorded at least ten times. Its antigen is not identified. Populations obtained by sorting all exceeded 98% purity. This CDR3 region has 14 residues. CDR1 MNHNS and CDR2 SASEGT come from the germline V gene. Trimming at V came to 2 bases and at J to 6 bases, leaving 4 bases not matched to a gene. The isolated RNA, all of it, was reverse transcribed, so expressed TCRB transcripts were what got sequenced. Libraries were prepared by immunoSEQ multiplex PCR; TCRdb keeps only in-frame clonotypes and omits some of them. Of about 130,000 clones listed, 9% to 9.5% are singletons. The specimen was central memory CD4+ T cells from blood. The chain uses TRBV6-1 and TRBJ2-4; 7 nucleotides align to TRBD2. This sequence was found in a man between 18 and 35 years old in good health. In DNA, the CDR3 is TGTGCCAGCAGTGAATCAGGGAGGGGAAACATTCAGTACTTC. It encodes CASSESGRGNIQYF.